A selection of T cell receptor beta chains follows, all from one sample in a study of blood T cell repertoires in COVID-19. Libraries were prepared by immunoSEQ multiplex PCR; TCRdb keeps only in-frame clonotypes and omits some of them. The sample holds 350,000 or so clones, around 83% seen once. The sample comprised peripheral blood. These receptors were taken from a man aged 30 to 45 with active or convalescent COVID-19. Each CDR3 is given with its conserved first and last residue. Each record gives: clone size, V gene, D gene, J gene, CDR3 protein, CDR3 DNA. D genes are given only for firm matches. The size field is filled for only some rows; it gives once, few, many or a size class.

clone_size: NA; v_call: TRBV24-1; d_call: TRBD1; j_call: TRBJ1-2; cdr3_aa: CATSDAPGGRGYTF; cdr3_nt: TGTGCCACCAGTGATGCTCCAGGGGGTCGGGGCTACACCTTC
clone_size: NA; v_call: TRBV5-1; d_call: TRBD2; j_call: TRBJ2-1; cdr3_aa: CASSSRPTSVQHNEQFF; cdr3_nt: TGCGCCAGCAGCTCCCGGCCGACTAGCGTTCAACACAATGAGCAGTTCTTC
clone_size: NA; v_call: TRBV5-4; d_call: NA; j_call: TRBJ2-3; cdr3_aa: CASSSSDTQYF; cdr3_nt: TGTGCCAGCAGCTCGTCAGATACGCAGTATTTT
clone_size: NA; v_call: TRBV2; d_call: TRBD2; j_call: TRBJ2-2; cdr3_aa: CASDGGGARTGELFF; cdr3_nt: TGTGCCAGCGACGGCGGGGGGGCCAGAACCGGGGAGCTGTTTTTT
clone_size: NA; v_call: TRBV5-8; d_call: NA; j_call: TRBJ2-7; cdr3_aa: CASRRDTREQYF; cdr3_nt: TGTGCCAGCAGACGGGACACGAGGGAGCAGTACTTC
clone_size: NA; v_call: TRBV11-2; d_call: NA; j_call: TRBJ2-5; cdr3_aa: CASSLNPTTETQYF; cdr3_nt: TGTGCCAGCAGCTTAAACCCGACTACTGAGACCCAGTACTTC
clone_size: NA; v_call: TRBV19; d_call: TRBD1; j_call: TRBJ1-6; cdr3_aa: CASNTGGNSPLHF; cdr3_nt: TGTGCCAGTAATACAGGGGGCAATTCACCCCTCCACTTT
clone_size: few; v_call: TRBV7-3; d_call: NA; j_call: TRBJ2-1; cdr3_aa: CASSLDFGSYNEQFF; cdr3_nt: TGTGCCAGCAGCTTGGACTTCGGCTCCTACAATGAGCAGTTCTTC
clone_size: NA; v_call: TRBV7-2; d_call: NA; j_call: TRBJ1-6; cdr3_aa: CASSFTEYNSPLHF; cdr3_nt: TGTGCCAGCAGCTTCACAGAGTATAATTCACCCCTCCACTTT
clone_size: NA; v_call: TRBV2; d_call: TRBD2; j_call: TRBJ2-7; cdr3_aa: CASSPSGGHTYEQYF; cdr3_nt: TGTGCCAGCAGCCCTAGCGGGGGGCACACCTACGAGCAGTACTTC
clone_size: NA; v_call: TRBV7-6; d_call: TRBD1; j_call: TRBJ2-7; cdr3_aa: CASSLAGQGAGEQYF; cdr3_nt: TGTGCCAGCAGCTTAGCGGGACAGGGGGCGGGCGAGCAGTACTTC
clone_size: NA; v_call: TRBV6-5; d_call: NA; j_call: TRBJ2-5; cdr3_aa: CASSSYRDRETQYF; cdr3_nt: TGTGCCAGCAGTTCCTACAGGGATCGGGAGACCCAGTACTTC
clone_size: NA; v_call: TRBV10-3; d_call: TRBD2; j_call: TRBJ2-7; cdr3_aa: CAISDVTSGSGGPFYEQYF; cdr3_nt: TGTGCCATCAGTGACGTGACTAGCGGGAGTGGGGGGCCGTTTTACGAGCAGTACTTC
clone_size: NA; v_call: TRBV7-9; d_call: TRBD1; j_call: TRBJ2-3; cdr3_aa: CASSLADRGYTDTQYF; cdr3_nt: TGTGCCAGCAGCTTAGCAGACAGGGGGTACACAGATACGCAGTATTTT
clone_size: NA; v_call: TRBV7-6; d_call: NA; j_call: TRBJ2-3; cdr3_aa: CASSLVGGRTDTQYF; cdr3_nt: TGTGCCAGCAGCTTGGTGGGGGGTCGCACAGATACGCAGTATTTT
clone_size: NA; v_call: TRBV27; d_call: NA; j_call: TRBJ1-2; cdr3_aa: CASKNLRRGLRREGYGYTF; cdr3_nt: TGTGCCAGCAAGAATTTACGAAGGGGGTTGAGGAGGGAGGGCTATGGCTACACCTTC
clone_size: NA; v_call: TRBV9; d_call: TRBD2; j_call: TRBJ2-2; cdr3_aa: CASSAAGPPGELFF; cdr3_nt: TGTGCCAGCAGCGCAGCGGGGCCCCCCGGGGAGCTGTTTTTT
clone_size: NA; v_call: TRBV6-6; d_call: NA; j_call: TRBJ2-7; cdr3_aa: CASSYSREQYF; cdr3_nt: TGTGCCAGCAGTTACTCCAGGGAGCAGTACTTC
clone_size: NA; v_call: TRBV24-1; d_call: NA; j_call: TRBJ2-1; cdr3_aa: CATSDYPGSSYNEQFF; cdr3_nt: TGTGCCACCAGTGATTACCCGGGTTCCTCCTACAATGAGCAGTTCTTC
clone_size: NA; v_call: TRBV9; d_call: TRBD1; j_call: TRBJ2-7; cdr3_aa: CASSDGQGAREQYF; cdr3_nt: TGTGCCAGCAGCGATGGACAGGGGGCGCGGGAGCAGTACTTC
clone_size: NA; v_call: TRBV7-6; d_call: TRBD1; j_call: TRBJ2-7; cdr3_aa: CASSHTRGPSMSYEQYF; cdr3_nt: TGTGCCAGCAGCCACACAAGGGGGCCGTCGATGTCCTACGAGCAGTACTTC
clone_size: NA; v_call: TRBV7-8; d_call: NA; j_call: TRBJ1-3; cdr3_aa: CASSLTYLSGNTIYF; cdr3_nt: TGTGCCAGCAGCTTAACCTACCTCTCTGGAAACACCATATATTTT
clone_size: NA; v_call: TRBV4-1; d_call: TRBD2; j_call: TRBJ2-3; cdr3_aa: CASSQETAGGRTDTQYF; cdr3_nt: TGCGCCAGCAGCCAAGAAACGGCGGGGGGGCGCACAGATACGCAGTATTTT
clone_size: NA; v_call: TRBV30; d_call: TRBD2; j_call: TRBJ2-5; cdr3_aa: CAWIGLAGAQETQYF; cdr3_nt: TGTGCCTGGATCGGACTAGCGGGGGCCCAAGAGACCCAGTACTTC
clone_size: NA; v_call: TRBV25-1; d_call: NA; j_call: TRBJ1-1; cdr3_aa: CASTLKDPGGTEAFF; cdr3_nt: TGTGCCAGCACCCTCAAGGACCCGGGGGGCACTGAAGCTTTCTTT
clone_size: NA; v_call: TRBV7-3; d_call: TRBD2; j_call: TRBJ2-1; cdr3_aa: CASSPRTSGTLNEQFF; cdr3_nt: TGTGCCAGCAGCCCGCGGACTAGCGGGACCCTCAATGAGCAGTTCTTC
clone_size: NA; v_call: TRBV18; d_call: NA; j_call: TRBJ1-1; cdr3_aa: CASSRVDRNTEAFF; cdr3_nt: TGTGCCAGCTCCCGGGTGGACAGAAACACTGAAGCTTTCTTT
clone_size: NA; v_call: TRBV10-3; d_call: NA; j_call: TRBJ1-5; cdr3_aa: CAISESEQPQHF; cdr3_nt: TGTGCCATCAGTGAGTCCGAGCAGCCCCAGCATTTT
clone_size: NA; v_call: TRBV7-8; d_call: TRBD2; j_call: TRBJ2-1; cdr3_aa: CASSLGGGGAWNEQFF; cdr3_nt: TGTGCCAGCAGCTTAGGCGGCGGGGGGGCCTGGAATGAGCAGTTCTTC
clone_size: NA; v_call: TRBV27; d_call: TRBD1; j_call: TRBJ2-7; cdr3_aa: CASSFLPSGTDYEQYF; cdr3_nt: TGTGCCAGCAGTTTCCTACCCTCCGGGACAGACTACGAGCAGTACTTC
clone_size: NA; v_call: TRBV7-2; d_call: NA; j_call: TRBJ2-5; cdr3_aa: CASSPGLQETQYF; cdr3_nt: TGTGCCAGCAGCCCTGGGCTCCAAGAGACCCAGTACTTC
clone_size: NA; v_call: TRBV11-3; d_call: TRBD1; j_call: TRBJ2-3; cdr3_aa: CASSHGQGEDTQYF; cdr3_nt: TGTGCCAGCAGCCACGGACAGGGGGAAGATACGCAGTATTTT
clone_size: NA; v_call: TRBV3-1/TRBV3-2; d_call: NA; j_call: TRBJ1-6; cdr3_aa: CASSQELPYNSPLHF; cdr3_nt: TGTGCCAGCAGCCAAGAACTTCCCTATAATTCACCCCTCCACTTT
clone_size: NA; v_call: TRBV6-6; d_call: TRBD2; j_call: TRBJ2-1; cdr3_aa: CASSPRTSGRAGFISDEQFF; cdr3_nt: TGTGCCAGCAGTCCTCGGACTAGCGGGAGGGCCGGGTTTATTTCCGATGAGCAGTTCTTC
clone_size: once; v_call: TRBV10-3; d_call: TRBD1; j_call: TRBJ1-1; cdr3_aa: CAISGRDRGNMNTEAFF; cdr3_nt: TGTGCCATCAGTGGTCGGGACAGGGGAAACATGAACACTGAAGCTTTCTTT
clone_size: NA; v_call: TRBV19; d_call: NA; j_call: TRBJ1-1; cdr3_aa: CASSAQGKVTEAFF; cdr3_nt: TGTGCCAGTAGTGCACAGGGTAAAGTGACTGAAGCTTTCTTT
clone_size: NA; v_call: TRBV19; d_call: NA; j_call: TRBJ2-5; cdr3_aa: CASKGLLETQYF; cdr3_nt: TGTGCCAGTAAGGGACTTCTGGAGACCCAGTACTTC
clone_size: NA; v_call: TRBV7-3; d_call: NA; j_call: TRBJ2-3; cdr3_aa: CASSPFGTDTQYF; cdr3_nt: TGTGCCAGCAGCCCCTTTGGCACAGATACGCAGTATTTT
clone_size: NA; v_call: TRBV27; d_call: TRBD1; j_call: TRBJ1-1; cdr3_aa: CASSPGTGQREAFF; cdr3_nt: TGTGCCAGCAGTCCCGGGACAGGTCAACGTGAAGCTTTCTTT
clone_size: NA; v_call: TRBV10-1; d_call: NA; j_call: TRBJ2-1; cdr3_aa: CATLPGQLNEQFF; cdr3_nt: TGCGCCACCCTCCCCGGACAACTCAATGAGCAGTTCTTC
clone_size: once; v_call: TRBV7-2; d_call: TRBD1; j_call: TRBJ2-3; cdr3_aa: CASSLGQGIADTQYF; cdr3_nt: TGTGCCAGCAGCTTAGGACAGGGTATCGCAGATACGCAGTATTTT
clone_size: once; v_call: TRBV15; d_call: NA; j_call: TRBJ2-1; cdr3_aa: CATRESGYFYNEQFF; cdr3_nt: TGTGCCACCAGGGAGAGCGGGTACTTCTACAATGAGCAGTTCTTC
clone_size: once; v_call: TRBV3-1/TRBV3-2; d_call: TRBD1; j_call: TRBJ1-4; cdr3_aa: CASSNRQGNEKLFF; cdr3_nt: TGTGCCAGCAGTAATAGACAGGGTAATGAAAAACTGTTTTTT
clone_size: NA; v_call: TRBV27; d_call: NA; j_call: TRBJ2-3; cdr3_aa: CASPSCTDTQYF; cdr3_nt: TGTGCCAGCCCGTCTTGCACAGATACGCAGTATTTT
clone_size: NA; v_call: TRBV11-2; d_call: NA; j_call: TRBJ1-4; cdr3_aa: CASSRGPTEKLFF; cdr3_nt: TGTGCCAGCAGCAGGGGTCCGACCGAAAAACTGTTTTTT
clone_size: NA; v_call: TRBV13; d_call: NA; j_call: TRBJ1-6; cdr3_aa: CASSLYQGNSPLHF; cdr3_nt: TGTGCCAGCAGCTTATACCAGGGGAACTCTCCCCTCCACTTT
clone_size: NA; v_call: TRBV28; d_call: NA; j_call: TRBJ2-3; cdr3_aa: CASTSGLRDTQYF; cdr3_nt: TGTGCCAGCACCTCGGGTCTCCGGGATACGCAGTATTTT
clone_size: NA; v_call: TRBV7-9; d_call: TRBD1; j_call: TRBJ1-2; cdr3_aa: CASREQGAVGYTF; cdr3_nt: TGTGCCAGCAGGGAACAGGGGGCGGTCGGCTACACCTTC
clone_size: NA; v_call: TRBV19; d_call: NA; j_call: TRBJ1-6; cdr3_aa: CASSISRGRDNSPLHF; cdr3_nt: TGTGCCAGTAGTATATCCCGAGGGAGAGATAATTCACCCCTCCACTTT
clone_size: NA; v_call: TRBV30; d_call: NA; j_call: TRBJ1-5; cdr3_aa: CAWNWGGNQPQHF; cdr3_nt: TGTGCCTGGAATTGGGGAGGCAATCAGCCCCAGCATTTT
clone_size: NA; v_call: TRBV9; d_call: NA; j_call: TRBJ1-1; cdr3_aa: CASSVAGGAEEAFF; cdr3_nt: TGTGCCAGCAGCGTAGCTGGAGGAGCCGAGGAAGCTTTCTTT
clone_size: many; v_call: TRBV7-3; d_call: NA; j_call: TRBJ2-1; cdr3_aa: CASSPGGLGNEQFF; cdr3_nt: TGTGCCAGCAGCCCGGGGGGCCTTGGCAATGAGCAGTTCTTC
clone_size: NA; v_call: TRBV15; d_call: NA; j_call: TRBJ2-5; cdr3_aa: CATSDFRVPQETQYF; cdr3_nt: TGTGCCACCAGCGACTTCAGGGTACCCCAAGAGACCCAGTACTTC